Sequencing of this T cell receptor beta chain was carried out in a study of siplizumab effects on memory and regulatory T cells. This clone was seen only a few times. Sequenced by immunoSEQ multiplex PCR; TCRdb stores in-frame clones only, minus some. The sample contains 100,000 or so clones, 85% to 95% of which appear only once. The CDR3 covers 15 residues. V trimming: 6 bases; J trimming: 7 bases; junction bases outside the gene matches: 12. The germline V gene has CDR1 LNHDA and CDR2 SQIVND (reference sequence). The chain recombines TRBV19 with TRBJ1-5; TRBD1 agrees at 7 bases. The clonotype was recovered from a human donor in good health. Sequencing used Tregs sorted from blood. The CDR3 DNA is TGTGCCAGTAGAGCCACAGGGGTTTTTCGACAGCCCCAGCATTTT. Its protein product is CASRATGVFRQPQHF.